The 24 T cell receptor beta chains listed next were all sequenced from one sample in a study of T-cell reconstitution after alpha-beta-depleted transplantation in children (dated by TCRdb to about 2016). Libraries were constructed by PCR. Reads for this sample came from an Illumina HiSeq 2500. TCR libraries were prepared with molecular barcoding, using unique molecular identifiers to normalize TCRbeta repertoire quantification. Through fastp at Q25 and MiXCR, TCRdb rebuilt clones from the public reads, retaining in-frame beta chains. Entries are consolidated by CDR3 protein sequence, retaining the most common genes and DNA. Across this sample there are about 980,000 distinct CDR3 sequences, with roughly 31% seen only once. Roughly 31% of the sample is in the top ten clones. This sample's treatment or condition label indicates: allogeneic hematopoietic cell transplantation with graft depleted of TCRalphabeta T cells and CD19 B cells.

The sample in question was PBMCs, mostly from graft donor cells, obtained 360 days after TCRalphabeta/CD19-depleted stem cell transplant. These receptors were taken from a boy less than two years old who had a stem cell transplant for SCID, so the T cells may come from the graft donor.

This rearrangement joins TRBV2 to TRBJ2-3; D is ambiguous. The ends were cut back, 2 bases at V and 2 bases at J, with 14 bases in the middle. From germline, CDR1 is SNHLY and CDR2 FYNNEI. The CDR3 covers 16 residues. The DNA of the CDR3 is TGTGCCAGCAGTGAAAGGACGACCAGATACACAGATACGCAGTATTTT. Its translation is CASSERTTRYTDTQYF.

This clonotype occurred a few times. The chain combines TRBV20-1 with TRBJ2-7; 9 nucleotides match TRBD1. CDR1 is DFQATT, CDR2 SNEGSKA, per germline (reference sequence). CDR3 length equals 13 residues. Losses at the gene ends were 2 bases for V and 5 bases for J; bases not matched to a gene: 4. The CDR3 spells CSARHRGPHEQYF. The CDR3 region has the DNA TGCAGTGCTAGACACAGGGGGCCCCACGAGCAGTACTTC.

This clonotype was recorded a few times. One end of the junction varies from germline; a read error may be responsible. This sequence joins TRBV20-1 and TRBJ1-2; D is possibly TRBD1 (5 bases). The CDR3 spans 16 residues. Germline V lookup: CDR1 DFQATT, CDR2 SNEGSKA (reference sequence). The CDR3 region is CCARDGGGWLPYGYTF. The CDR3 DNA is TGCTGTGCTAGAGATGGGGGGGGGTGGTTGCCCTATGGCTACACCTTC.

The sample holds a few counts of this clonotype. The rearrangement uses TRBV6-2 or TRBV6-3 and TRBJ1-1; 8 bases are shared with TRBD1. The CDR3 loop spans 15 amino acids. With V trimmed by 4 bases and J by 4 bases, 8 bases remained unmatched. Germline V CDR1 and CDR2: MNHEY, SVGEGT. The CDR3 loop is CASSSPGQVITEAFF. DNA for the CDR3: TGTGCCAGCAGTTCTCCGGGACAGGTGATCACTGAAGCTTTCTTT.

This clonotype was detected once. This chain connects TRBV13 to TRBJ2-5; 9 bases map to TRBD2. The length of the CDR3 is 15 residues. Trimming at V came to 6 bases and at J to 1 base, leaving 6 bases not matched to a gene. In germline, CDR1 is PRHDT, CDR2 FYEKMQ (reference sequence). CDR3 sequence: CASSPGLAPQETQYF. The CDR3 coding sequence is TGTGCCAGCAGTCCAGGACTAGCGCCCCAAGAGACCCAGTACTTC.

The chain joins TRBV24-1 to TRBJ2-1, with TRBD1 matching 7 bases. The germline gives CDR1 KGHDR, CDR2 SFDVKD. The CDR3 is 16 residues long. V was clipped by 4 bases and J by 8 bases; unmatched bases: 13. The CDR3 region is CATSDPGSNRGDEQFF. CDR3 coding DNA: TGTGCCACCAGTGACCCAGGGTCGAACAGGGGCGATGAGCAGTTCTTC.

The chain uses TRBV24-1 and TRBJ2-7; the D gene is possibly TRBD2 (6 bases). The V end was cut by 1 base, the J end by 5 bases, with 8 bases between. The CDR3 has 13 residues. From germline, CDR1 is KGHDR and CDR2 SFDVKD. The CDR3 region is CATSDLGGNEQYF. DNA for the CDR3: TGTGCCACCAGTGATTTAGGAGGGAACGAGCAGTACTTC.

In DNA form, the CDR3 reads TGCGCCAGCAGCCCACGAGGCGGAGCACACGTGGACAATGAGCAGTTCTTC. It is translated as CASSPRGGAHVDNEQFF. This chain connects TRBV4-1 to TRBJ2-1; D gene unclear. Per germline, CDR1 MGHRA and CDR2 YSYEKL. The V and J ends lost 4 bases and 5 bases respectively, with 21 bases between them. CDR3 length: 17 residues.

J is TRBJ2-1 and V is TRBV18; TRBD2 aligns across 11 bases. V shed 3 bases and J 5 bases; nucleotides not matched to a gene: 6. The CDR3 is 16 amino acids. Germline assignment: CDR1 KGHSH and CDR2 LQKENI. The CDR3 region has the DNA TGTGCCAGCTCACCGACCCTAGCGGGGGGAAACAATGAGCAGTTCTTC. Its protein product is CASSPTLAGGNNEQFF.

The chain recombines TRBV20-1 with TRBJ1-1; a weak D match, TRBD1 (5 bases). CDR3 length: 19 amino acids. Trimming cost V 3 bases and J 1 base, with 27 bases left between them. CDR1 is DFQATT and CDR2 is SNEGSKA in the germline V gene (reference sequence). CDR3 nucleotides: TGCAGTGCTAGTTGGGGAGTGGGGGAATATGCCCGAAGGAACACTGAAGCTTTCTTT. Protein sequence: CSASWGVGEYARRNTEAFF.

In nucleotides, the CDR3 is TGTGCCACCAGCCGACGGGACAGACAAAACTCCTACGAGCAGTACTTC. It translates to CATSRRDRQNSYEQYF. This chain uses TRBV15 with TRBJ2-7, with TRBD1 matching 7 bases. J was trimmed by 0 bases and V by 5 bases; bases with no gene match: 10. In germline, CDR1 is LNHNV, CDR2 YYDKDF (reference sequence). The CDR3 contains 16 residues.

This clonotype was counted only a few times. Here the CDR3 reads CSVIRTANTEAFF. In DNA form, the CDR3 reads TGCAGCGTTATTCGGACAGCAAACACTGAAGCTTTCTTT. The rearrangement joins TRBV29-1 to TRBJ1-1, with D possibly being TRBD1 (6 bases). V gave up 5 bases and J gave up 2 bases, with 12 bases separating them. Germline V gene data show CDR1 as SQVTM and CDR2 as ANQGSEA. This CDR3 region has 13 residues.

The CDR3 nucleotides read TGCGCCAGCAGTGAGTCGGGGGCCCGCGGGACCCAGTACTTC. Amino acid sequence: CASSESGARGTQYF. The chain joins TRBV10-2 to TRBJ2-5; a weak D match, TRBD1 (6 bases). V lost 0 bases to trimming and J lost 7 bases, with 12 bases between them. Germline V gene sequence: CDR1 WSHSY, CDR2 SAAADI. CDR3 length: 14 residues.

The J gene is TRBJ1-5, the V gene TRBV28; D gene ambiguous. Germline lookup yields CDR1 MDHEN and CDR2 SYDVKM. V was clipped by 11 bases and J by 10 bases, with 18 bases between them. The CDR3 totals 12 residues. The CDR3 sequence is CAAKRVSEPQHF. As DNA, the CDR3 is TGTGCCGCGAAAAGGGTATCGGAACCCCAGCATTTT.

V is TRBV18 and J is TRBJ1-5; TRBD1 aligns across 7 bases. This CDR3 contains 14 residues. Germline values: CDR1 KGHSH, CDR2 LQKENI. Losses at the gene ends were 6 bases for V and 6 bases for J; bases not matched to a gene: 8. CDR3: CASSPTGTSQPQHF. CDR3 nucleotide sequence: TGTGCCAGCTCGCCGACAGGGACGAGTCAGCCCCAGCATTTT.

The gene calls are TRBV29-1 and TRBJ2-3, with 7 bases that match TRBD1. CDR1 is SQVTM, CDR2 ANQGSEA, per germline. This CDR3 region has 13 residues. V lost 6 bases, J lost 2 bases, and 5 bases stayed unmatched. In DNA form, the CDR3 reads TGCAGCGTGGGGACAGCGTACACAGATACGCAGTATTTT. Its translation: CSVGTAYTDTQYF.

The CDR3 nucleotides are TGTGCCAGCAGCTTGTACAGCCCTTGGGGTTCACCCCTCCACTTT. It is translated as CASSLYSPWGSPLHF. J is TRBJ1-6 and V is TRBV5-6; the D is unclear. Germline-derived CDR1 and CDR2 are SGHDT and YYEEEE. The CDR3 has 15 amino acids. V was shortened by 1 base and J by 9 bases, with 14 bases between the two germline ends.

V usage is TRBV12-3 or TRBV12-4 and J usage is TRBJ2-4; 8 bases agree with TRBD1. The V and J ends lost 1 base and 0 bases, in that order; junction bases with no gene match: 14. This CDR3 contains 20 residues. CDR3: CASSLERTGTRDLAKNIQYF. The DNA for the CDR3 is TGTGCCAGCAGTTTAGAGCGGACAGGGACGAGAGACTTAGCCAAAAACATTCAGTACTTC.

This chain joins TRBV24-1 and TRBJ2-3; a possible D gene is TRBD1 (6 bases). CDR3 size: 14 residues. Germline CDR1 KGHDR, CDR2 SFDVKD. V was cut by 9 bases and J by 4 bases, with 16 bases left in between. The CDR3 nucleotides are TGTGCCACCGGGGACACCATTGGGCCAGATACGCAGTATTTT. Translation: CATGDTIGPDTQYF.

The genes are TRBV12-3 or TRBV12-4 and TRBJ2-3, with 8 bases that match TRBD1. The J segment lost 0 bases and the V segment lost 4 bases, leaving 3 bases of the junction unmatched. There are 15 residues in the CDR3. This chain's CDR3 is CASSSDRDSTDTQYF. The DNA for the CDR3 is TGTGCCAGCAGTTCGGACAGGGACAGCACAGATACGCAGTATTTT.

This clonotype occurred a few times. The V call is TRBV20-1, the J call TRBJ2-3; D ambiguous. CDR1 DFQATT and CDR2 SNEGSKA come from the germline V gene (reference sequence). This CDR3 contains 11 residues. Trimming removed 5 bases at V and 2 bases at J, with 5 bases between. For the CDR3, the DNA is TGCAGTGCTTATTCCACAGATACGCAGTATTTT. This sequence encodes CSAYSTDTQYF.

In this sample, this clonotype turned up a few times. V gene TRBV6-2 or TRBV6-3 combines with J gene TRBJ2-3, with 7 bases aligning to TRBD2. The CDR3 totals 14 residues. Trimming at V came to 4 bases and at J to 2 bases, leaving 3 bases not matched to a gene. CDR1 and CDR2 (germline): MNHEY, SVGEGT. The CDR3 DNA reads as TGTGCCAGCAGTTGGGGGGGAGACACAGATACGCAGTATTTT. The encoded protein is CASSWGGDTDTQYF.

In its sample, this clonotype was seen a few times. The chain links TRBV15 to TRBJ1-5; D not resolved. The CDR3 spans 14 residues. Trimming removed 2 bases from V and 3 bases from J, with 8 bases in between. Germline V CDR1 and CDR2: LNHNV, YYDKDF (reference sequence). Here the CDR3 reads CATSRPPVNQPQHF. The CDR3 nucleotides read TGTGCCACCAGCAGACCGCCAGTCAATCAGCCCCAGCATTTT.

There are a few counts of this clonotype. The chain couples TRBV4-1 to TRBJ1-2; 7 bases match TRBD1. V was clipped by 0 bases and J by 8 bases; unmatched bases: 6. Germline values: CDR1 MGHRA, CDR2 YSYEKL. CDR3 length: 14 amino acids. The DNA of the CDR3 is TGCGCCAGCAGCCAAGAAGGTACAGGGGCGGGCTACACCTTC. Protein sequence: CASSQEGTGAGYTF.